This T cell receptor beta chain stems from a study of somatic mutations in cytotoxic T cells in rheumatoid arthritis. About the study: Selected T-cell populations stained with V beta antibodies were isolated by flow sorting to nearly 100% purity; these included V beta1+ cells subjected to TCRB sequencing.

Study-level results: There were about an eighth of the roughly 65 patients in whom the largest CD8+ clone exceeded 20% of CD8+ cells.

The CDR3 contains 13 residues. The V and J ends lost 11 bases and 2 bases respectively, with 13 bases between them. Germline V gene lookup returns CDR1 MGHDK and CDR2 SYGVNS. A note on this clone: Its antigen is not identified.

The repertoire was sequenced with immunoSEQ multiplex PCR; TCRdb's copy has only in-frame clones and lacks some. The sample yields about 18,000 clones, around four fifths seen once. This clonotype was sampled from an adult with rheumatoid arthritis. The chain couples TRBV25-1 to TRBJ2-1, with a possible D match to TRBD2 (5 bases). The sequencing input was CD8+ T cells sorted from blood. CDR3 amino acids: CARRTRTYNEQFF. The DNA of the CDR3 is TGTGCCCGGAGGACCCGTACCTACAATGAGCAGTTCTTC.